The T cell receptor (beta chain) described here comes from a study of CD8 T cells in Susac syndrome. RNA amounts of about 0.5 to 1 ug underwent reverse transcription with random hexamers. One entry per CDR3 protein, called by TCRdb with MiXCR from the immunoSEQ multiplex PCR reads. The sample holds tens of thousands of distinct CDR3 sequences, 85% to 95% seen once. The patients with Susac syndrome were individuals who fulfilled the recently defined diagnostic criteria for disease that was either definite or probable. The CDR3 consists of 17 residues. Germline V gives CDR1 SGHDT, CDR2 YYEEEE. V lost 0 bases and J lost 4; bases outside the gene matches: 8.

This receptor was obtained from a human donor with Susac syndrome. The specimen was CD8+ T cells from PBMCs. This chain links TRBV5-6 with TRBJ2-7, with 12 bases identical to TRBD1. CDR3 bases: TGTGCCAGCAGCTTGGCCTGGGACAGGGGGCGATTATACGAGCAGTACTTC. This sequence encodes CASSLAWDRGRLYEQYF.